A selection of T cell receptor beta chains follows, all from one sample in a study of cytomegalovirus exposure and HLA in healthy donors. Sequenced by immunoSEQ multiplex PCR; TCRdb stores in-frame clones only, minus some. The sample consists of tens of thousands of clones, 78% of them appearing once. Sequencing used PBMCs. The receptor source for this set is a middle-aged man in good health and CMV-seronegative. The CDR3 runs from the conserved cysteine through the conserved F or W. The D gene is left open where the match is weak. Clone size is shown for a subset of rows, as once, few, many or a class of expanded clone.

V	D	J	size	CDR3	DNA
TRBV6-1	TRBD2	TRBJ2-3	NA	CASMASGGATDTQYF	TGTGCCAGCATGGCGAGCGGGGGGGCCACAGATACGCAGTATTTT
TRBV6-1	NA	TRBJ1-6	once	CASSTRTEYNSPLHF	TGTGCCAGCAGTACCAGGACAGAATATAATTCACCCCTCCACTTT
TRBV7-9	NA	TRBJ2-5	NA	CASSSPSQETQYF	TGTGCCAGCAGCTCGCCTAGCCAAGAGACCCAGTACTTC
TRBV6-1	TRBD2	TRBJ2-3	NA	CASSEASGSTDTQYF	TGTGCCAGCAGTGAAGCTAGCGGGAGCACAGATACGCAGTATTTT
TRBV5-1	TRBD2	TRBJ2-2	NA	CASSVLAGGPGELFF	TGCGCCAGCAGCGTACTAGCGGGAGGGCCCGGGGAGCTGTTTTTT
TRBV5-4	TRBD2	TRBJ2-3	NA	CASTARTSGPTDTQYF	TGTGCCAGCACCGCCCGGACTAGCGGACCCACAGATACGCAGTATTTT
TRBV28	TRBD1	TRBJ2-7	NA	CASSLRDRADEQYF	TGTGCCAGCAGTCTCCGGGACAGGGCTGACGAGCAGTACTTC
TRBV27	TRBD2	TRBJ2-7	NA	CASTRGAGGHEQYF	TGTGCCAGCACCCGGGGTGCGGGGGGCCACGAGCAGTACTTC
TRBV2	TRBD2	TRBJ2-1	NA	CASKGLDNEQFF	TGTGCCAGCAAAGGACTAGACAATGAGCAGTTCTTC
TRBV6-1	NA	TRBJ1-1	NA	CASSEVTTGRNTEAFF	TGTGCCAGCAGTGAAGTGACTACAGGGAGGAACACTGAAGCTTTCTTT
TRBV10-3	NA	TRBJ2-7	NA	CAISEPGYSYEQYF	TGTGCCATCAGTGAACCGGGGTACTCCTACGAGCAGTACTTC
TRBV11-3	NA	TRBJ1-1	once	CASSLERYTEAFF	TGTGCCAGCAGCTTAGAACGGTACACTGAAGCTTTCTTT
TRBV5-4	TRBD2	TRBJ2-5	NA	CASSLVGTSLETQYF	TGTGCCAGCAGCTTAGTTGGGACTAGCTTAGAGACCCAGTACTTC
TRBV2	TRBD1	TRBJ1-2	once	CARAGQTNYGYTF	TGTGCCAGGGCGGGACAGACAAACTATGGCTACACCTTC
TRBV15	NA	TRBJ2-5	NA	CATSPSGARTQYF	TGTGCCACCAGCCCCTCCGGAGCACGGACCCAGTACTTC
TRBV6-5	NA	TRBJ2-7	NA	CASSYAGAPYEQYF	TGTGCCAGCAGTTACGCTGGAGCCCCCTACGAGCAGTACTTC
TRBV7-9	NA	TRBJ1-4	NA	CASSSQGGDEKLFF	TGTGCCAGCAGCTCGCAGGGAGGGGATGAAAAACTGTTTTTT
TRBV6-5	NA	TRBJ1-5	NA	CASSGTGVQPQHF	TGTGCCAGCAGCGGGACTGGGGTTCAGCCCCAGCATTTT
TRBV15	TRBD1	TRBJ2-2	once	CATSARTGDFGELFF	TGTGCCACCAGCGCCCGGACAGGGGATTTCGGGGAGCTGTTTTTT
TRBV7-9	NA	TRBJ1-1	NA	CASSNTGLYTEAFF	TGTGCCAGCAGCAACACAGGGCTATACACTGAAGCTTTCTTT
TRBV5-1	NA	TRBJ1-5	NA	CASSLDSPSNQPQHF	TGCGCCAGCAGCTTGGACAGTCCTAGCAATCAGCCCCAGCATTTT
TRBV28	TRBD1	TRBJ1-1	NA	CASSRPGTGNTEAFF	TGTGCCAGCAGTCGTCCCGGGACAGGGAACACTGAAGCTTTCTTT
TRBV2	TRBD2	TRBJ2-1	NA	CASTPGGAGGLNEQFF	TGTGCCAGCACCCCGGGGGGGGCGGGGGGGTTGAATGAGCAGTTCTTC
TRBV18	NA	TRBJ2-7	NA	CASSPAGMHEQYF	TGTGCCAGCTCACCTGCAGGGATGCACGAGCAGTACTTC